This TCR beta chain was recovered during a study of T cell repertoires in ileal Crohn's disease. Trimming stripped 0 bases from V and 5 bases from J, with 15 bases between. The CDR3 runs 15 residues. CDR1 is SGDLS, CDR2 YYNGEE, per germline. Time point noted: neoterminal ileum biopsy at postoperative endoscopy, about 6 months after surgery. Sequenced by immunoSEQ multiplex PCR; TCRdb stores in-frame clones only, minus some. Of roughly 1,200 clones listed, roughly 80% are singletons. This clonotype originated in an adult with Crohn's disease. This sequence joins TRBV9 and TRBJ2-7, with a weak D call TRBD2 (6 bases). Sequenced sample: ileal tissue. CDR3 DNA: TGTGCCAGCAGCGTAGACGGCAGGGACTTCGACGAGCAGTACTTC. Translated, it gives CASSVDGRDFDEQYF.